This T cell receptor (beta chain) came from a study of T cell changes during pregnancy in multiple sclerosis. Data came from immunoSEQ multiplex PCR; TCRdb stores just in-frame clones and leaves some out. Among some 38,000 clones, 80% to 95% were seen once, and the ten largest hold approximately 0.36%. The starting material was CD4+ T cells from peripheral blood mononuclear cells, obtained after pregnancy. The receptor comes from a female donor in good health, enrolled as a control in a pregnancy study.

CDR3: CASSLAGTSGGYNEQFF. CDR3 DNA: TGTGCCAGCAGCTTAGCCGGGACTAGCGGGGGTTACAATGAGCAGTTCTTC. This rearrangement joins TRBV7-2 to TRBJ2-1; TRBD2 matches at 14 bases. Per germline, CDR1 SGHTA and CDR2 FQGNSA. This CDR3 contains 17 residues. The trim removed 0 bases at V and 4 bases at J, leaving 2 bases unmatched.